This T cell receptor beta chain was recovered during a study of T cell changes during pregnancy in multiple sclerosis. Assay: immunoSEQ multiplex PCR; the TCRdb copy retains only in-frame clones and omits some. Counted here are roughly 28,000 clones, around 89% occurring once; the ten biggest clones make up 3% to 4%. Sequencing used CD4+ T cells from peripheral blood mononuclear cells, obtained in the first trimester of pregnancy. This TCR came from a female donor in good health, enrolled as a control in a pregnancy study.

The CDR3 is CASSKGGSRWVHEQYF. DNA for the CDR3: TGTGCCAGCAGCAAAGGAGGGAGCAGGTGGGTCCACGAGCAGTACTTC. The V and J genes are TRBV21-1 and TRBJ2-7; whether TRBD2, the table's D call, matches the DNA was not checked. TRBV21-1 has pseudogene status. The CDR3 is made up of 16 amino acids.